This T cell receptor (beta chain) was obtained from a study of blood T cell repertoires in COVID-19 (dated by TCRdb to 2018 to 2020). Broadly, across the study: The collaborator samples originated in the United States, Italy and Spain and spanned the acute and convalescent phases of COVID-19. The prospective study material was composed of cDNA or gDNA derived from T cells, B-cell-depleted T cells, or PBMCs. Deeply sampled blood TCRbeta repertoires from subjects exposed to, actively infected with, or recovered from COVID-19 were included in the dataset. The repertoires were made available in a free public database intended to serve as a resource for research on the immune response to SARS-CoV-2. The samples were drawn from two sources: the first 160 participants of the ongoing ImmuneRACE study, and 1,000 to 1,500 subjects contributed by 6 global collaborators. Sample metadata almost always included a de-identified subject ID, COVID-19 status, age in years and sex. Where available, HLA class I and class II types were obtained from metadata supplied by the sample provider rather than from assay-based typing.

The paper as a whole reports these results and caveats: The quantity of clinical and demographic metadata differed by source and by participant and was supplied without curation.

The immunoSEQ Assay, a bias-controlled multiplex PCR, was used to amplify TCRbeta CDR3 regions from genomic DNA. Processing in the source paper ran as follows. The number of nucleated cells in each sample was estimated by amplification of reference gene primers within the assay. Sequence reads were collapsed and filtered to measure the absolute abundance of every unique TCRbeta CDR3 rearrangement. For each sample, productive Simpson clonality was calculated by taking the square root of Simpson's diversity index across productive rearrangements. TCRdb holds this immuneACCESS table with in-frame rearrangements only. Some clones are missing; in checked studies, unresolved V genes explain under half, and the rest has no known cause. That table is the source of V, J and clone size, and D and trimming were worked out from the DNA. Here the sample has some 200,000 clones; roughly 83% occur a single time. Of the sample, 1.3% falls within the top ten clones.

CDR1 and CDR2, per the germline V gene (reference sequence), are MNHEY and SMNVEV. The CDR3 covers 14 residues, taking in both the cysteine and the phenylalanine. Only the CDR3 DNA is retained, 42 bases long and in frame from the first base. V is cut by 3 bases and J by 7 bases, and the space between the germline ends is 12 bases. Enrolling through a virtual design, the prospective study's participants ranged in age from roughly 18 to 100 years and lived across 20 to 25 United States geographic areas. In the prospective study, participants were assigned to cohorts based on the clinical history participants reported in a screening survey and a study questionnaire. In the prospective study, whole blood, serum and a nasopharyngeal or oropharyngeal swab were collected from each participant by mobile phlebotomists. Additional blood draws and questionnaires over a roughly two-month period could optionally be provided by prospective study participants. Before DNA extraction, prospective study blood samples were shipped either frozen or at room temperature.

There are a few counts of this clone. Its antigen is still unknown. One base away there is no much larger clone; base qualities are not given. The sequenced material came from PBMCs or T cells enriched from blood (not recorded which). This clonotype was obtained from a middle-aged woman with acute COVID-19. The V and J genes are TRBV27 and TRBJ2-2; the D region possibly corresponds to TRBD1 (5 bases align). The bases read TGTGCCAGCAGTTTTTTCAGGGTGGGCGGGGAGCTGTTTTTT. It translates to CASSFFRVGGELFF.